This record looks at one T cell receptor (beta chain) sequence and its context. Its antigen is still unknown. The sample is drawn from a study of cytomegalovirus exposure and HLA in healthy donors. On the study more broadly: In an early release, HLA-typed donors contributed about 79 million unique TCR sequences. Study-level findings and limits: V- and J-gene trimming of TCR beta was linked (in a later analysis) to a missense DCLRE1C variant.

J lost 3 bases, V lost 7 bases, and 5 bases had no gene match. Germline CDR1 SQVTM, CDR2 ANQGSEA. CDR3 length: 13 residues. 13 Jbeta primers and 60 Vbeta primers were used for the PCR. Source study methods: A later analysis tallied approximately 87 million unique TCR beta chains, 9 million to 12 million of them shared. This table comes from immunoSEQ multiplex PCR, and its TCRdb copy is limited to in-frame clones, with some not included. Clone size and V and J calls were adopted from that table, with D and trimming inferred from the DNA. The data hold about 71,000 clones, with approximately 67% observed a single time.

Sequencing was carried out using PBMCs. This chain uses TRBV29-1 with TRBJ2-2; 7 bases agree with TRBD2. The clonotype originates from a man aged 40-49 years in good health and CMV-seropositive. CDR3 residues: CSAGRTDTGELFF. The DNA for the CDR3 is TGCAGCGCCGGGAGGACGGACACCGGGGAGCTGTTTTTT.